The following is a TCR beta chain sequence with its context. Those enrolled, adults aged roughly 18 to 90 years, came from about two dozen US areas. Participant-given clinical history determined each cohort assignment. V dropped 5 bases and J dropped 7; count of bases not matched to a gene: 6. CDR1 and CDR2 from the germline V gene are SGHAT and FQNNGV. The length of the CDR3 is 15 residues. The entry originates in a study of blood T cell repertoires in COVID-19. As for the study in general: The United States, Italy and Spain provided the acute and convalescent COVID-19 samples.

In the study's own analysis: The authors estimated nucleated cell counts from reference gene primer amplification. The data were produced by immunoSEQ multiplex PCR, yet TCRdb's version contains in-frame clones alone and is incomplete. V and J calls and clone size are copied from that table; D and trimming were computed from the DNA. The top ten clones hold nearly 2% of a sample with around 450,000 clones, about 85% of them seen once. The specimen sequenced was PBMCs or T cells enriched from blood (not recorded which). The sequence was collected from a woman under 30 with acute COVID-19. The chain is built from TRBV11-2 and TRBJ1-6, with 9 bases fitting TRBD1. CDR3 sequence: CASSQGQGENSPLHF. The CDR3 nucleotides are TGTGCCAGCAGCCAGGGACAGGGTGAAAATTCACCCCTCCACTTT.